The 24 T cell receptor beta chains given below trace back to one sample, sequenced in a study of technical replicates of blood from a handful of donors. The protocol was immunoSEQ multiplex PCR, while the TCRdb copy is restricted to in-frame clones and leaves out a portion. The sample includes 45,000 to 55,000 clones, 90% to 95% of them seen just once. The sample comprised T cells isolated from PBMCs. These receptors came from a human donor in good health.

The rearrangement links TRBV5-1 to TRBJ1-3; TRBD1 matches at 7 bases. Germline trimming cut 2 bases from V and 5 bases from J; bases unmatched to any gene: 10. The CDR3 is made up of 16 amino acids. Germline-derived CDR1 and CDR2 are SGHRS and YFSETQ. The DNA for the CDR3 is TGCGCCAGCAGCTTCACCCCGGGACAGACCCGAAACACCATATATTTT. Amino acid sequence: CASSFTPGQTRNTIYF.

CDR3 coding DNA: TGTGCCAGCAGTTATAGCGGGGGGGCCCGGGAGCAGTACTTC. Translated, it gives CASSYSGGAREQYF. The gene calls are TRBV6-5 and TRBJ2-7, with 11 bases that match TRBD2. The CDR3 totals 14 residues. Germline V lookup: CDR1 MNHEY, CDR2 SVGAGI. V lost 3 bases, J lost 7 bases, and 5 bases stayed unmatched.

The chain employs TRBV5-1 and TRBJ1-4, with D tentatively TRBD1 (5 bases). The CDR3 length is 14 residues. Germline CDR1 and CDR2: SGHRS and YFSETQ. Trimming removed 1 base from V and 6 bases from J, with 10 bases in between. CDR3 loop: CASSLRGGDEKLFF. Here the CDR3 DNA reads TGCGCCAGCAGCTTGCGGGGCGGGGATGAAAAACTGTTTTTT.

The chain is built from TRBV7-9 and TRBJ1-5, with 7 bases that match TRBD1. Per germline, CDR1 SEHNR and CDR2 FQNEAQ (reference sequence). The CDR3 has 15 residues. Germline trimming cut 5 bases from V and 0 bases from J; bases unmatched to any gene: 4. The CDR3 protein is CASSVGTDSNQPQHF. The DNA for the CDR3 is TGTGCCAGCAGCGTTGGGACAGATAGCAATCAGCCCCAGCATTTT.

This sequence joins TRBV5-6 and TRBJ2-7; 14 nucleotides agree with TRBD2. V lost 2 bases to trimming and J lost 5 bases; unmatched junction nucleotides: 6. The CDR3 extends over 16 amino acids. The germline V gene has CDR1 SGHDT and CDR2 YYEEEE. In DNA, the CDR3 is TGTGCCAGCAGCTTTCCGGGACTAGCGGGAGTGGACGAGCAGTACTTC. Protein: CASSFPGLAGVDEQYF.

The rearrangement links TRBV28 to TRBJ2-2, with TRBD1 identical over 7 bases. Germline V lookup: CDR1 MDHEN, CDR2 SYDVKM. Losses at the gene ends were 8 bases for V and 4 bases for J; bases not matched to a gene: 10. CDR3 length equals 15 residues. The DNA for the CDR3 is TGTGCCAGCCACCCCGACAGGGAGTTCACCGGGGAGCTGTTTTTT. It is translated as CASHPDREFTGELFF. The full variable domain, completed using reference TRBV28 and TRBJ2-2, is DVKVTQSSRYLVKRTGEKVFLECVQDMDHENMFWYRQDPGLGLRLIYFSYDVKMKEKGDIPEGYSVSREKKERFSLILESASTNQTSMYLCASHPDREFTGELFFGEGSRLTVL.

CDR3 in amino acids: CASSPRQVKGRLLEINYGYTF. In DNA form, the CDR3 reads TGTGCCAGCTCACCCAGACAGGTAAAGGGACGTCTCTTGGAGATTAACTATGGCTACACCTTC. The J gene is TRBJ1-2, the V gene TRBV18; perhaps TRBD1 as D (6 bases). The ends were cut back, 3 bases at V and 1 base at J, with 30 bases in the middle. Per germline, CDR1 KGHSH and CDR2 LQKENI. The CDR3 loop spans 21 amino acids.

In DNA, the CDR3 is TGTGCCAGCAGTTACCTCGGGACCCAGTACTTC. Its protein product is CASSYLGTQYF. J is TRBJ2-5 and V is TRBV6-5; no firm D call. The CDR3 totals 11 residues. Germline assignment: CDR1 MNHEY and CDR2 SVGAGI. V lost 2 bases, J lost 7 bases, and 5 bases lay in between.

This sequence joins TRBV18 and TRBJ2-1; tentatively, D is TRBD2 (6 bases). The CDR3 consists of 11 residues. Trimming removed 4 bases from V and 8 bases from J, with 6 bases in between. Germline lookup yields CDR1 KGHSH and CDR2 LQKENI. The CDR3 sequence is CASSRGDEQFF. CDR3 in DNA: TGTGCCAGCTCACGCGGGGATGAGCAGTTCTTC.

This clone was seen only once. CDR3 bases: TGTGCCAGCAGCGTAGGGGGGGTAAATGGCTACACCTTC. Translated: CASSVGGVNGYTF. The rearrangement links TRBV9 to TRBJ1-2, with D perhaps matching TRBD1 (5 bases). This CDR3 spans 13 amino acids. The germline V and J ends were trimmed by 0 bases and 6 bases, with 9 bases remaining between them. Germline V lookup: CDR1 SGDLS, CDR2 YYNGEE. Combining the CDR3 with reference TRBV9 and TRBJ1-2 gives the whole variable domain DSGVTQTPKHLITATGQRVTLRCSPRSGDLSVYWYQQSLDQGLQFLIQYYNGEERAKGNILERFSAQQFPDLHSELNLSSLELGDSALYFCASSVGGVNGYTFGSGTRLTVV.

J is TRBJ2-6 and V is TRBV7-6; 12 positions match TRBD2. Germline CDR1 and CDR2: SGHVS and FNYEAQ. The CDR3 covers 18 residues. Unmatched junction bases numbered 11, after V lost 5 bases and J lost 6 bases. The CDR3 bases are TGTGCCAGCAGCGTCCTAGCGGGAGGGCCTTTGATGGCCAACGTCCTGACTTTC. Translating gives CASSVLAGGPLMANVLTF.

This clone was seen a single time. The J gene is TRBJ1-2, the V gene TRBV28; 7 bases agree with TRBD1. CDR3 length equals 15 residues. The ends lost 3 bases at V and 0 bases at J; junction bases unmatched: 4. Germline V CDR1 and CDR2: MDHEN, SYDVKM. The CDR3, as DNA: TGTGCCAGCAGTTTTGACAGGGTAGCTAACTATGGCTACACCTTC. Protein: CASSFDRVANYGYTF.

The rearrangement joins TRBV7-6 to TRBJ2-1; 10 nucleotides line up with TRBD2. The CDR3 is 15 residues long. Germline CDR1 reads SGHVS; CDR2 reads FNYEAQ. The trim removed 5 bases at V and 7 bases at J, leaving 8 bases unmatched. The DNA for the CDR3 is TGTGCCAGCAGCGGAAGTAGCGGGGGGCTTAATGAGCAGTTCTTC. Protein product: CASSGSSGGLNEQFF.

The gene calls are TRBV6-5 and TRBJ2-1, with D possibly TRBD1 on 5 matching bases. Germline V gene data show CDR1 as MNHEY and CDR2 as SVGAGI. Between the trimmed V and J ends, which lost 7 bases and 5 bases, there was a span of 15 bases. The CDR3 sequence is 14 residues long. CDR3 DNA sequence: TGTGCCAGCACCTCCCCCAGGGCCCACAATGAGCAGTTCTTC. Encoded protein: CASTSPRAHNEQFF.

The chain combines TRBV11-3 with TRBJ2-2, with D possibly TRBD1 on 5 matching bases. This CDR3 is 16 amino acids long. Germline V gene lookup returns CDR1 SGHNT and CDR2 YENEEA. The V gene lost 5 bases and the J gene lost 0 bases, with 13 bases spanning the gap. CDR3 sequence: CASSHRQFTNTGELFF. Written as DNA, the CDR3 is TGTGCCAGCAGCCACCGACAGTTTACGAACACCGGGGAGCTGTTTTTT.

This chain connects TRBV6-5 to TRBJ2-2, with 9 bases lining up with TRBD1. Germline lookup yields CDR1 MNHEY and CDR2 SVGAGI. After removal of 4 bases from V and 5 bases from J, the junction contained 2 bases not matched to a gene. The CDR3 spans 14 residues. The CDR3 bases are TGTGCCAGCAGTTGGGACAGGGTTACCGGGGAGCTGTTTTTT. It yields the protein CASSWDRVTGELFF.

The gene calls are TRBV5-4 and TRBJ2-3; TRBD1 might be the D (5 bases). CDR1 is SGHNT, CDR2 YYREEE, per germline (reference sequence). Trimming shortened V by 0 bases and J by 7 bases, and 15 bases separated the two germline ends. The CDR3 contains 15 residues. In DNA, the CDR3 is TGTGCCAGCAGCTTGGCCAGGGTGCAGGGTCATACGCAGTATTTT. This codes for CASSLARVQGHTQYF.

The chain employs TRBV7-6 and TRBJ2-7; 11 nucleotides line up with TRBD2. The germline V gene has CDR1 SGHVS and CDR2 FNYEAQ. The CDR3 is made up of 18 amino acids. V was pared by 2 bases and J by 3 bases, with 12 bases of the junction left unmatched. CDR3 in amino acids: CASSLTPAGTSGNYEQYF. As DNA, the CDR3 is TGTGCCAGCAGCTTAACTCCGGCCGGGACTAGCGGCAACTACGAGCAGTACTTC.

The CDR3 DNA is TGTGCCAGCAGTTCAGGGGGGAGGAACACTGAAGCTTTCTTT. This codes for CASSSGGRNTEAFF. The chain joins TRBV9 to TRBJ1-1; 7 nucleotides align to TRBD1. V shed 5 bases, J shed 1 base, and the junction held 5 bases outside the gene matches. Per the germline V gene, CDR1 is SGDLS and CDR2 is YYNGEE. The CDR3 extends over 14 amino acids. The full variable domain, in which reference TRBV9 and TRBJ1-1 provide the parts outside the CDR3, is DSGVTQTPKHLITATGQRVTLRCSPRSGDLSVYWYQQSLDQGLQFLIQYYNGEERAKGNILERFSAQQFPDLHSELNLSSLELGDSALYFCASSSGGRNTEAFFGQGTRLTVV.

The chain employs TRBV7-8 and TRBJ1-1; a weak D match, TRBD1 (5 bases). The CDR3 runs 12 residues. The germline V and J ends were trimmed by 2 bases and 7 bases, with 8 bases remaining between them. Germline V gene data show CDR1 as SGHVS and CDR2 as FQNEAQ. The CDR3 DNA sequence: TGTGCCAGCAGCTTATGGGGGGGTGAAGCTTTCTTT. It translates to CASSLWGGEAFF.

The J gene is TRBJ2-1, the V gene TRBV5-1; 7 bases agree with TRBD1. This CDR3 is built from 13 residues. Trimming took 4 bases from V and 9 from J; bases not matched to a gene: 7. Per the germline V gene, CDR1 is SGHRS and CDR2 is YFSETQ. CDR3 sequence: CASSTTGSGEQFF. The CDR3 nucleotides read TGCGCCAGCAGCACGACAGGGTCAGGTGAGCAGTTCTTC.

The rearrangement uses TRBV11-2 and TRBJ2-7; 7 bases are shared with TRBD1. The CDR3 is 14 amino acids. Trimming at V came to 8 bases and at J to 0 bases, leaving 7 bases not matched to a gene. Germline CDR1 and CDR2: SGHAT and FQNNGV. CDR3 region: CASREQGHSYEQYF. In DNA form, the CDR3 reads TGTGCCAGCCGCGAACAGGGGCACTCCTACGAGCAGTACTTC. The variable domain in full, with the rest retrieved from reference TRBV11-2 and TRBJ2-7, is EAGVAQSPRYKIIEKRQSVAFWCNPISGHATLYWYQQILGQGPKLLIQFQNNGVVDDSQLPKDRFSAERLKGVDSTLKIQPAKLEDSAVYLCASREQGHSYEQYFGPGTRLTVT.

This chain joins TRBV6-5 and TRBJ2-2; 7 bases match TRBD2. The CDR3 is made up of 14 amino acids. Looked up from germline, CDR1 is MNHEY and CDR2 is SVGAGI. Trimming at V came to 7 bases and at J to 5 bases, leaving 7 bases not matched to a gene. The CDR3 loop reads CASKWRGGTGELFF. The DNA for the CDR3 is TGTGCCAGCAAGTGGCGGGGAGGGACCGGGGAGCTGTTTTTT.

The chain links TRBV5-1 to TRBJ1-1; the D gene is possibly TRBD1 (5 bases). The CDR3 has 14 amino acids. V lost 1 base, J lost 4 bases, and 11 bases lay in between. The germline V gene has CDR1 SGHRS and CDR2 YFSETQ. CDR3 sequence: CASSLRSGGTEAFF. In nucleotides, the CDR3 is TGCGCCAGCAGCTTGCGGTCCGGGGGCACTGAAGCTTTCTTT.